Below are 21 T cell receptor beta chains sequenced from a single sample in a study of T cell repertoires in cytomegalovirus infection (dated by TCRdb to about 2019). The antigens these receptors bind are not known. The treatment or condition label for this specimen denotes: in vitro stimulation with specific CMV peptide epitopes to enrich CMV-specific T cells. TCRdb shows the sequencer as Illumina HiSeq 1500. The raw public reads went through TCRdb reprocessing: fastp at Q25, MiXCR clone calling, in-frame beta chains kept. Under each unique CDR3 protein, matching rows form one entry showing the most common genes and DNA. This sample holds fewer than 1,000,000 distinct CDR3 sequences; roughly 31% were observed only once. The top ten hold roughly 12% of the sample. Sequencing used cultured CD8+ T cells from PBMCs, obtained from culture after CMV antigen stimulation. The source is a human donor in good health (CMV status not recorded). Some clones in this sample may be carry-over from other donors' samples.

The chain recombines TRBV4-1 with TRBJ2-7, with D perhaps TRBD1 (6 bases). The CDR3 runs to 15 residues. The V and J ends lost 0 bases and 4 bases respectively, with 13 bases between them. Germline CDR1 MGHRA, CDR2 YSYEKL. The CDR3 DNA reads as TGCGCCAGCAGCCAAGATCTCGGCAGGGGATACGAGCAGTACGTC. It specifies CASSQDLGRGYEQYV.

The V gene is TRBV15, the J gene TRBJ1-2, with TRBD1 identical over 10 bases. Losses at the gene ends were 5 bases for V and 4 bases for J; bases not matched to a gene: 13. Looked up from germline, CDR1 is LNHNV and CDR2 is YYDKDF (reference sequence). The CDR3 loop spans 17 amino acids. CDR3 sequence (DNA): TGTGCCACCAGCGTCCGGGACAGGGGCAACCCTAGCTATGGCTACACCTTC. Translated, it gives CATSVRDRGNPSYGYTF.

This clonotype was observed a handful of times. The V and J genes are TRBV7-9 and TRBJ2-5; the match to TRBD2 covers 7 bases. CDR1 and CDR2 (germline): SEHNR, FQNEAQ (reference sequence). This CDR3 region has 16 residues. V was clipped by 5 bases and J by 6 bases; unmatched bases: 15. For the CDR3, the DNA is TGTGCCAGCAGCCAAACGAATAAGGCGGGGGAACAGACCCAGTACTTC. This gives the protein CASSQTNKAGEQTQYF.

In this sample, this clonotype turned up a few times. CDR3 in DNA: TGTGCCATCCCACAAACAACGGACGGATACACTTCTAACTATGGCTACACCTTC. Residues: CAIPQTTDGYTSNYGYTF. This chain links TRBV10-3 with TRBJ1-2; D ambiguous. Germline V gives CDR1 ENHRY, CDR2 SYGVKD. Trimming took 8 bases from V and 0 from J, leaving 25 bases between them. The CDR3 is 18 residues long.

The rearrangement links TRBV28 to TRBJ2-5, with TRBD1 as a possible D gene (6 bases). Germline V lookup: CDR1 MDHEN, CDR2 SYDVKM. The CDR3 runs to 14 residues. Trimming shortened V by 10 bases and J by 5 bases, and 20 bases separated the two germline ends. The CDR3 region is CANRDPGKRETQYF. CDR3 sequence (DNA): TGTGCCAACAGGGACCCCGGGAAGAGGGAGACCCAGTACTTC.

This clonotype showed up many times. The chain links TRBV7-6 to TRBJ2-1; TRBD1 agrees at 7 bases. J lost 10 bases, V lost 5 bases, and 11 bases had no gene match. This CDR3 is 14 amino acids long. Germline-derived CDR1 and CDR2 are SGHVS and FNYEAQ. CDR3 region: CASSVRDRTPEQFF. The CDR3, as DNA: TGTGCCAGCAGCGTCCGGGACAGAACGCCGGAGCAGTTCTTC. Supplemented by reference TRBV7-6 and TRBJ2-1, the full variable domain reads GAGVSQSPRYKVTKRGQDVALRCDPISGHVSLYWYRQALGQGPEFLTYFNYEAQQDKSGLPNDRFSAERPEGSISTLTIQRTEQRDSAMYRCASSVRDRTPEQFFGPGTRLTVL.

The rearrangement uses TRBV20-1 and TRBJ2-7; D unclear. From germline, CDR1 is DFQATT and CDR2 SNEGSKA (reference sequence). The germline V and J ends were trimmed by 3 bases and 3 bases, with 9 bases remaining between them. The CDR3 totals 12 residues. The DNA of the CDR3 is TGCAGTGCTAGCCGTATAAGCTACGAGCAGTACGTC. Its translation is CSASRISYEQYV.

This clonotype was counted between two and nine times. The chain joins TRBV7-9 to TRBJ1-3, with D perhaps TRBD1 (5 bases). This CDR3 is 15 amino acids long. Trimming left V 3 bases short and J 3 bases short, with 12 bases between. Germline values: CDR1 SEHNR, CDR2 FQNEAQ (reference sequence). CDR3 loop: CASSFAGASGNTIYF. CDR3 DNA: TGTGCCAGCAGCTTTGCTGGGGCGAGTGGAAACACCATATATTTT.

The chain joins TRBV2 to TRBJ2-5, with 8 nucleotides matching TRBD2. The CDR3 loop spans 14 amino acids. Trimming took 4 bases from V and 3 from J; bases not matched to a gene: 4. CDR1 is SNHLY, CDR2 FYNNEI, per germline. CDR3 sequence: CASSVSGGKETQYF. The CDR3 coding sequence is TGTGCCAGCAGTGTATCGGGGGGGAAAGAGACCCAGTACTTC.

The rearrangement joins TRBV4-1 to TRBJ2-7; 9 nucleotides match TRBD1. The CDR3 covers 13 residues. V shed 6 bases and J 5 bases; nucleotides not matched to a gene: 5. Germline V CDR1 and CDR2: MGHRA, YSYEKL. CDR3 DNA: TGCGCCAGCAGTCGGACAGGGGCGGACGAGCAGTACTTC. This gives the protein CASSRTGADEQYF.

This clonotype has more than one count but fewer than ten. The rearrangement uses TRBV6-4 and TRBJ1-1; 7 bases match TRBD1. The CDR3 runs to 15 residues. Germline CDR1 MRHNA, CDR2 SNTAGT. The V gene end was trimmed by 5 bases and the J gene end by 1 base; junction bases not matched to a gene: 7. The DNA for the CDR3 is TGTGCCAGCAGTCCCCGAGGACAGGAGAACACTGAAGCTTTCTTT. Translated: CASSPRGQENTEAFF.

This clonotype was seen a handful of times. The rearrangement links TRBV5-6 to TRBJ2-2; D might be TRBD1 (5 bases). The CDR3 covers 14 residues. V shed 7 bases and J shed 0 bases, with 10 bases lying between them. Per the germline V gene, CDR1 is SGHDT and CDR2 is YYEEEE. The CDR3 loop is CASGSTANTGELFF. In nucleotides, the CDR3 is TGTGCCAGCGGGTCGACAGCGAACACCGGGGAGCTGTTTTTT.

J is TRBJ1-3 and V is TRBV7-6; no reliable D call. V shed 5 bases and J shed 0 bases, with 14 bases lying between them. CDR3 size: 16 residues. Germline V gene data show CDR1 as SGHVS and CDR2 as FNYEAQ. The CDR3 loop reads CASSPPGTSSGNTIYF. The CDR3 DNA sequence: TGTGCCAGCAGCCCCCCGGGAACGAGCTCTGGAAACACCATATATTTT. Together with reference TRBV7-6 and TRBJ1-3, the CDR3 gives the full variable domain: GAGVSQSPRYKVTKRGQDVALRCDPISGHVSLYWYRQALGQGPEFLTYFNYEAQQDKSGLPNDRFSAERPEGSISTLTIQRTEQRDSAMYRCASSPPGTSSGNTIYFGEGSWLTVV.

The CDR3 bases are TGTGCCAGCATGGGCGGAGACTACTATGGCTACACCTTC. Its protein is CASMGGDYYGYTF. The gene calls are TRBV25-1 and TRBJ1-2; D unresolved. V lost 7 bases and J lost 3, with 12 bases in between. Germline CDR1 reads MGHDK; CDR2 reads SYGVNS. The CDR3 loop spans 13 amino acids.

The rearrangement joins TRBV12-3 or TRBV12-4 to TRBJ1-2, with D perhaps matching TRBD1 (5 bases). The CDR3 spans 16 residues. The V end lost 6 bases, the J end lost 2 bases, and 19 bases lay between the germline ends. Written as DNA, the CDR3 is TGTGCCAGCAGCCATCTTTCGTCGGGGGGAAACTATGGCTACACCTTC. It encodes CASSHLSSGGNYGYTF.

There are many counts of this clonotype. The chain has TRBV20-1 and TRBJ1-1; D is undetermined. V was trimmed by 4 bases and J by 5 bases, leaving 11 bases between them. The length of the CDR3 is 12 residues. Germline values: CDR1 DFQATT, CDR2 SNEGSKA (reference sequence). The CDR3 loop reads CSATKSGTEAFF. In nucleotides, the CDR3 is TGCAGTGCTACTAAATCGGGAACTGAAGCTTTCTTT.

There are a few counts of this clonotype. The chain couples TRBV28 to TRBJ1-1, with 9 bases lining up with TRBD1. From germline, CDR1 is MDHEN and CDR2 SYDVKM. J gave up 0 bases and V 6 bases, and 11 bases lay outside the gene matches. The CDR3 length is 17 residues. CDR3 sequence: CASSSDRTGALNTEAFF. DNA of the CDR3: TGTGCCAGCAGCTCAGACAGGACAGGGGCTTTGAACACTGAAGCTTTCTTT.

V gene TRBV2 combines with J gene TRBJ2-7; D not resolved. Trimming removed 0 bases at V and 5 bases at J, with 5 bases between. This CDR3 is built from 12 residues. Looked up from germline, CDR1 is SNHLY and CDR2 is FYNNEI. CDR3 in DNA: TGTGCCAGCAGTGAAGCGCTTCACGAGCAGTACGTC. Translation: CASSEALHEQYV.

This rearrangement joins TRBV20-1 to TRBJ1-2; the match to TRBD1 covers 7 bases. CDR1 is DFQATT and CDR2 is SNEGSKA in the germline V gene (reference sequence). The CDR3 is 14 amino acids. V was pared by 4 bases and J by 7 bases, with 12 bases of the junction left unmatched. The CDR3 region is CSAIQTGDLPGYTF. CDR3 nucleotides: TGCAGTGCTATCCAAACAGGGGATTTGCCTGGCTACACCTTC.

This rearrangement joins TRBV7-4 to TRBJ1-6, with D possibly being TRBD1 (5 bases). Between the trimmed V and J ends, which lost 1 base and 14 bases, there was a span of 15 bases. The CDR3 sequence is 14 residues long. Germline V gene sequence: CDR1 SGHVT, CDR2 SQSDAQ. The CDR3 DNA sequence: TGTGCCAGCAGCTTAGTAGGCTTCAGGGTAACCCTCCACTTT. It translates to CASSLVGFRVTLHF.

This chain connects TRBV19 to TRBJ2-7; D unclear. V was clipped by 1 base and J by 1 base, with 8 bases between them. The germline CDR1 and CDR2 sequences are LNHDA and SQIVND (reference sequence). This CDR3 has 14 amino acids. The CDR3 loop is CASSIGTFSYEQYF. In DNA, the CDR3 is TGTGCCAGTAGTATAGGGACGTTTTCCTACGAGCAGTACTTC.